These 30 T cell receptor beta chains were all obtained from the same sample, sequenced in a study of glioma-infiltrating T cells after dendritic cell vaccination. Assay: immunoSEQ multiplex PCR; the TCRdb copy retains only in-frame clones and omits some. The sample consists of 80,000 to 100,000 clones, 79% of them appearing once. The starting material was blood, obtained before dendritic cell vaccination. The receptors were gathered from a human donor with glioblastoma.

This clone was observed a few times. This chain joins TRBV9 and TRBJ1-4; 10 bases line up with TRBD1. Germline CDR1 is SGDLS and CDR2 is YYNGEE. With V trimmed by 3 bases and J by 7 bases, 3 bases remained unmatched. The CDR3 runs to 14 residues. CDR3 coding DNA: TGTGCCAGCAGCGCCGGGACAGGGGCTGAAAAACTGTTTTTT. Its protein is CASSAGTGAEKLFF.

This clone was counted a single time. The CDR3 DNA is TGTGCCAGCAGCGTAGAAGGGGGCGGTCAGCCCCAGCATTTT. Residues: CASSVEGGGQPQHF. The genes are TRBV9 and TRBJ1-5; 7 bases line up with TRBD1. The CDR3 sequence is 14 residues long. Trimming at V came to 0 bases and at J to 6 bases, leaving 3 bases not matched to a gene. The germline gives CDR1 SGDLS, CDR2 YYNGEE.

This clone was seen only a few times. V and J are TRBV18 and TRBJ1-1; TRBD1 aligns across 12 bases. The CDR3 sequence is 20 residues long. Germline CDR1 reads KGHSH; CDR2 reads LQKENI. Losses at the gene ends were 4 bases for V and 4 bases for J; bases not matched to a gene: 19. The CDR3 loop is CASSLTILSGTGGGGTEAFF. CDR3 nucleotide sequence: TGTGCCAGCTCACTAACGATTCTCTCCGGGACAGGGGGCGGGGGCACTGAAGCTTTCTTT.

The chain is built from TRBV10-3 and TRBJ1-1; D is ambiguous. Between the trimmed V and J ends, which lost 0 bases and 5 bases, there was a span of 4 bases. This CDR3 contains 12 residues. Germline V lookup: CDR1 ENHRY, CDR2 SYGVKD. CDR3 nucleotide sequence: TGTGCCATCAGTGAGTCGGAGACTGAAGCTTTCTTT. The encoded protein is CAISESETEAFF.

This CDR3 is CASTPQGASGKQETQYF. As DNA, the CDR3 is TGTGCCAGCACCCCCCAGGGGGCTAGCGGAAAACAAGAGACCCAGTACTTC. The chain carries TRBV7-9 and TRBJ2-5, with D possibly TRBD1 on 8 matching bases. In germline, CDR1 is SEHNR, CDR2 FQNEAQ (reference sequence). CDR3 length: 17 amino acids. V was clipped by 7 bases and J by 2 bases, with 23 bases between them. The full variable domain, in which reference TRBV7-9 and TRBJ2-5 provide the parts outside the CDR3, is DTGVSQNPRHKITKRGQNVTFRCDPISEHNRLYWYRQTLGQGPEFLTYFQNEAQLEKSRLLSDRFSAERPKGSFSTLEIQRTEQGDSAMYLCASTPQGASGKQETQYFGPGTRLLVL.

This chain links TRBV28 with TRBJ1-2, with 10 bases aligning to TRBD1. Germline CDR1 and CDR2: MDHEN and SYDVKM. The CDR3 is 16 residues long. With V trimmed by 6 bases and J by 3 bases, 10 bases remained unmatched. The CDR3 protein is CASSRARQGAYYGYTF. CDR3 nucleotides: TGTGCCAGCAGCCGCGCCCGACAGGGGGCCTACTATGGCTACACCTTC.

V usage is TRBV5-4 and J usage is TRBJ1-6; possible D gene TRBD1, 5 bases. Trimming took off 0 bases at V and 5 bases at J, with 9 bases between the two ends. CDR1 is SGHNT, CDR2 YYREEE, per germline (reference sequence). The CDR3 spans 15 residues. The CDR3 DNA reads as TGTGCCAGCAGCTTGGCGACAGCTAATAATTCACCCCTCCACTTT. Its protein is CASSLATANNSPLHF.

V gene TRBV10-3 combines with J gene TRBJ1-2; the match to TRBD1 covers 9 bases. The CDR3 spans 14 residues. Germline V gene lookup returns CDR1 ENHRY and CDR2 SYGVKD. Trimming took 6 bases from V and 4 from J; bases not matched to a gene: 6. The CDR3 protein is CAIRRTGDIYGYTF. CDR3 nucleotide sequence: TGTGCCATCAGGCGGACAGGGGACATCTATGGCTACACCTTC.

The V gene is TRBV4-1, the J gene TRBJ2-3, with D unclear. The germline gives CDR1 MGHRA, CDR2 YSYEKL. The CDR3 sequence is 17 residues long. The V end lost 0 bases, the J end lost 1 base, and 14 bases lay between the germline ends. CDR3 sequence (DNA): TGCGCCAGCAGCCAAGATCCATTAGGTGGAGGCACAGATACGCAGTATTTT. It specifies CASSQDPLGGGTDTQYF.

The CDR3 is CASSDSGTRGGEQYF. Here the CDR3 DNA reads TGTGCCAGCAGTGACTCCGGGACGAGAGGGGGCGAGCAGTACTTC. The V and J genes are TRBV2 and TRBJ2-7; weak D call: TRBD1 (6 bases). Trimming shortened V by 3 bases and J by 6 bases, and 18 bases separated the two germline ends. There are 15 residues in the CDR3. Germline V gene lookup returns CDR1 SNHLY and CDR2 FYNNEI.

V and J are TRBV28 and TRBJ2-4; no reliable D call. The CDR3 sequence is 16 residues long. Trimming stripped 4 bases from V and 1 base from J, with 14 bases between. The germline CDR1 and CDR2 sequences are MDHEN and SYDVKM. DNA for the CDR3: TGTGCCAGCAGTTCGTCGGTGACTGCTGCCAAAAACATTCAGTACTTC. Its protein product is CASSSSVTAAKNIQYF.

Written as DNA, the CDR3 is TGTGCCAGCAGGGACAGGGAATGGAGGGGCTACACCTTC. It yields the protein CASRDREWRGYTF. The gene calls are TRBV27 and TRBJ1-2; 8 bases are shared with TRBD1. The CDR3 runs to 13 residues. Germline V gene sequence: CDR1 MNHEY, CDR2 SMNVEV (reference sequence). The V segment lost 6 bases and the J segment 8 bases; nucleotides outside the gene matches: 8.

V gene TRBV5-4 combines with J gene TRBJ1-2; 8 bases are a match to TRBD1. The CDR3 consists of 13 residues. V trimming: 1 base; J trimming: 8 bases; junction bases outside the gene matches: 4. Germline lookup yields CDR1 SGHNT and CDR2 YYREEE (reference sequence). CDR3 DNA: TGTGCCAGCAGCTTGCAGGGGGCGGGGGGCTACACCTTC. Translating gives CASSLQGAGGYTF.

This chain uses TRBV2 with TRBJ2-1; TRBD2 agrees at 11 bases. CDR1 and CDR2 from the germline V gene are SNHLY and FYNNEI. The J segment lost 4 bases and the V segment lost 11 bases, leaving 7 bases of the junction unmatched. The CDR3 sequence is 14 residues long. Written as DNA, the CDR3 is TGTGCCGCAGGGGGACTAGCGGAGTACAATGAGCAGTTCTTC. As protein: CAAGGLAEYNEQFF.

This clone appeared a single time. The chain has TRBV28 and TRBJ2-1, with TRBD2 identical over 10 bases. Germline CDR1 is MDHEN and CDR2 is SYDVKM. The CDR3 has 15 residues. J gave up 9 bases and V 2 bases, and 7 bases lay outside the gene matches. CDR3 coding DNA: TGTGCCAGCAGTTTACCCGTAGCGGGAGGTGGTGAGCAGTTCTTC. Protein product: CASSLPVAGGGEQFF.

This clone has only one observation. J is TRBJ2-7 and V is TRBV10-2; 12 nucleotides agree with TRBD1. The CDR3 contains 15 residues. Germline assignment: CDR1 WSHSY and CDR2 SAAADI. The J segment lost 5 bases and the V segment lost 10 bases, leaving 12 bases of the junction unmatched. Here the CDR3 reads CAINVPGQGANEQYF. DNA for the CDR3: TGCGCCATAAACGTACCGGGACAGGGGGCCAACGAGCAGTACTTC.

This clone was picked up one time. V and J are TRBV6-5 and TRBJ2-1; TRBD2 agrees at 11 bases. Germline assignment: CDR1 MNHEY and CDR2 SVGAGI. The CDR3 spans 15 residues. J lost 4 bases, V lost 6 bases, and 5 bases had no gene match. The CDR3 sequence: CASSSSGGLYNEQFF. As DNA, the CDR3 is TGTGCCAGCAGCTCTAGCGGGGGGCTTTACAATGAGCAGTTCTTC.

This rearrangement joins TRBV6-6 to TRBJ1-2; D gene ambiguous. Between the trimmed V and J ends, which lost 2 bases and 4 bases, there was a span of 8 bases. Germline CDR1 is MNHNY and CDR2 is SVGAGI (reference sequence). This CDR3 is 13 amino acids long. Written as DNA, the CDR3 is TGTGCCAGCAGTTACGGTTCGGGCTATGGCTACACCTTC. Translated: CASSYGSGYGYTF.

The rearrangement joins TRBV5-1 to TRBJ1-6; no reliable D call. Trimming cost V 3 bases and J 4 bases, with 11 bases left between them. The CDR3 runs 15 residues. CDR1 and CDR2 from the germline V gene are SGHRS and YFSETQ. The CDR3 sequence: CASSSQTTYNSPLHF. CDR3 bases: TGCGCCAGCAGCTCTCAGACGACATATAATTCACCCCTCCACTTT.

V is TRBV7-9 and J is TRBJ2-1; D not resolved. The CDR3 is 14 amino acids. From germline, CDR1 is SEHNR and CDR2 FQNEAQ (reference sequence). Trimming left V 5 bases short and J 10 bases short, with 18 bases between. Written as DNA, the CDR3 is TGTGCCAGCAGCCCAGGCGCACATCTCGAGGAGCAGTTCTTC. Encoded protein: CASSPGAHLEEQFF.

This chain links TRBV11-2 with TRBJ2-7; 9 positions match TRBD1. V dropped 4 bases and J dropped 4; count of bases not matched to a gene: 5. Germline values: CDR1 SGHAT, CDR2 FQNNGV. CDR3 length: 14 residues. The CDR3 DNA is TGTGCCAGCAGCTCACCGGGACAGGGTTACGAGCAGTACTTC. It is translated as CASSSPGQGYEQYF.

The chain employs TRBV30 and TRBJ2-3; no clear D. The V gene lost 4 bases and the J gene lost 4 bases, with 12 bases spanning the gap. The CDR3 is 13 residues long. Germline V CDR1 and CDR2: GTSNPN, SVGIG (reference sequence). CDR3 coding DNA: TGTGCCTGGAACGGGTTGCTACCAGATACGCAGTATTTT. It codes for CAWNGLLPDTQYF. The full variable domain, with the rest looked up from reference TRBV30 and TRBJ2-3, is SQTIHQWPATLVQPVGSPLSLECTVEGTSNPNLYWYRQAAGRGLQLLFYSVGIGQISSEVPQNLSASRPQDRQFILSSKKLLLSDSGFYLCAWNGLLPDTQYFGPGTRLTVL.

The rearrangement links TRBV2 to TRBJ2-3; 10 bases line up with TRBD2. The CDR3 is 13 residues long. After removal of 10 bases from V and 5 bases from J, the junction contained 6 bases not matched to a gene. Per germline, CDR1 SNHLY and CDR2 FYNNEI. CDR3 sequence reads: CATSGRAGDTQYF. Written as DNA, the CDR3 is TGTGCCACGAGCGGGAGGGCGGGAGATACGCAGTATTTT.

The gene calls are TRBV5-1 and TRBJ1-5; possibly TRBD1 for D (6 bases). V was trimmed by 2 bases and J by 3 bases, leaving 12 bases between them. There are 15 residues in the CDR3. Germline V lookup: CDR1 SGHRS, CDR2 YFSETQ. Here the CDR3 reads CASSLGQGYNQPQHF. DNA for the CDR3: TGCGCCAGCAGCTTAGGGCAGGGGTACAATCAGCCCCAGCATTTT.

V and J are TRBV2 and TRBJ2-2; TRBD2 aligns across 10 bases. Looked up from germline, CDR1 is SNHLY and CDR2 is FYNNEI. The CDR3 is 18 residues long. With 4 bases clipped from V and 1 base from J, the junction kept 9 bases outside the gene matches. In DNA form, the CDR3 reads TGTGCCAGCAGTGTCCCTAGCGGGGGCCTCAAGAACACCGGGGAGCTGTTTTTT. This codes for CASSVPSGGLKNTGELFF.

This chain joins TRBV7-9 and TRBJ2-1, with D tentatively TRBD2 (5 bases). CDR3 length equals 13 residues. V gave up 5 bases and J gave up 5 bases, with 10 bases separating them. In germline, CDR1 is SEHNR, CDR2 FQNEAQ (reference sequence). As DNA, the CDR3 is TGTGCCAGCAGCCTCGTGCGGGACAATGAGCAGTTCTTC. This translates into CASSLVRDNEQFF. Full variable domain (outside the CDR3, taken from reference TRBV7-9 and TRBJ2-1): DTGVSQNPRHKITKRGQNVTFRCDPISEHNRLYWYRQTLGQGPEFLTYFQNEAQLEKSRLLSDRFSAERPKGSFSTLEIQRTEQGDSAMYLCASSLVRDNEQFFGPGTRLTVL.

This chain joins TRBV5-1 and TRBJ2-1; D is uncertain. V lost 0 bases, J lost 7 bases, and 14 bases lay in between. CDR3 length equals 15 residues. CDR1 SGHRS and CDR2 YFSETQ come from the germline V gene. DNA for the CDR3: TGCGCCAGCAGCTTGGATTCCCCGGCGAGGAATGAGCAGTTCTTC. Translated, it gives CASSLDSPARNEQFF.

The chain couples TRBV7-9 to TRBJ2-3; 13 bases map to TRBD2. This CDR3 contains 18 residues. The germline V gene has CDR1 SEHNR and CDR2 FQNEAQ (reference sequence). Trimming at V came to 1 base and at J to 2 bases, leaving 6 bases not matched to a gene. CDR3 residues: CASSLGGGLAGNTDTQYF. The CDR3 DNA follows: TGTGCCAGCAGCTTAGGTGGGGGACTAGCGGGGAACACAGATACGCAGTATTTT.

V gene TRBV11-2 combines with J gene TRBJ1-5; D is perhaps TRBD1 (5 bases). The V and J ends lost 1 base and 8 bases respectively, with 15 bases between them. The CDR3 length is 15 residues. Germline CDR1 is SGHAT and CDR2 is FQNNGV. The CDR3 sequence: CASSLGSGGQKPQHF. For the CDR3, the DNA is TGTGCCAGCAGCTTAGGTTCGGGGGGTCAGAAGCCCCAGCATTTT.

This chain uses TRBV15 with TRBJ2-1, with 12 bases identical to TRBD2. The CDR3 sequence is 15 residues long. The V and J ends lost 5 bases and 9 bases, in that order; junction bases with no gene match: 8. Germline V gene sequence: CDR1 LNHNV, CDR2 YYDKDF (reference sequence). CDR3: CATSGQTSGSGEQFF. The DNA for the CDR3 is TGTGCCACCAGCGGACAGACTAGCGGGAGTGGTGAGCAGTTCTTC.